This TCR beta chain was sequenced for a study of OX40 agonist ivuxolimab in advanced cancers. Background on the study: Participants, approximately 81% male, averaged roughly 55 years of age, ranging from roughly 23 to 90.

V was shortened by 6 bases and J by 8 bases, with 20 bases between the two germline ends. Looked up from germline, CDR1 is MRHNA and CDR2 is SNTAGT. This CDR3 is built from 15 residues. TCRdb's copy holds only in-frame clones and misses some; the assay was immunoSEQ multiplex PCR. The table records some 94,000 clones, 92% of them present only once. This material consisted of CD4+ or CD8+ T cells sorted from blood, taken in a trial of the OX40 agonist ivuxolimab. The chain joins TRBV6-4 to TRBJ2-1, with D unclear. This TCR came from an adult with an advanced solid tumor such as melanoma, head and neck, liver or kidney cancer. CDR3 in amino acids: CASRNQQRVLHEQFF. The CDR3 DNA reads TGTGCCAGCAGGAACCAACAGAGAGTACTCCATGAGCAGTTCTTC.